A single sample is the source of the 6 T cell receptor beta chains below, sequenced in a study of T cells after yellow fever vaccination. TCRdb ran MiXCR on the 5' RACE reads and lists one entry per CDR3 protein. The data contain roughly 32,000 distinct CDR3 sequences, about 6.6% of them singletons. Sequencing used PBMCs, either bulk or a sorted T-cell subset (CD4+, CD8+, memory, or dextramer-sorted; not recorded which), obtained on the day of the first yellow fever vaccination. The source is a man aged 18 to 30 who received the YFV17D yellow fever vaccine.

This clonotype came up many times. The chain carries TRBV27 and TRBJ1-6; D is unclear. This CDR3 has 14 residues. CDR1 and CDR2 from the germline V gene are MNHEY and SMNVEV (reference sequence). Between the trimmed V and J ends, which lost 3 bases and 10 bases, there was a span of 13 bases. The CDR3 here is CASSFRPIESPLHF. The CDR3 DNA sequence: TGTGCCAGCAGTTTCCGGCCGATTGAGTCACCCCTCCACTTT.

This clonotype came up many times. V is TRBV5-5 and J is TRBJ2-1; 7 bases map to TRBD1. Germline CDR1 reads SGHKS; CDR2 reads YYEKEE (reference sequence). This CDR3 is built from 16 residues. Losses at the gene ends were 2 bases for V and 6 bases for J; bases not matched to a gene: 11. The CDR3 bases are TGTGCCAGCAGCTTTGGGGTTCTACAGGGGCCCAATGAGCAGTTCTTC. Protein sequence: CASSFGVLQGPNEQFF.

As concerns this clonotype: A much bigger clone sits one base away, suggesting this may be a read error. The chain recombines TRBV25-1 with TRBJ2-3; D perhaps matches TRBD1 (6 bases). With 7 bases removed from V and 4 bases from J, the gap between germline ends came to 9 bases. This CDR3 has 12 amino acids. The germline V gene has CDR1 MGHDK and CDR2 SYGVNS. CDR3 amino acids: CASIQGSDTQYF. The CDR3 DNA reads TGTGCCAGCATACAGGGCTCAGATACGCAGTATTTT.

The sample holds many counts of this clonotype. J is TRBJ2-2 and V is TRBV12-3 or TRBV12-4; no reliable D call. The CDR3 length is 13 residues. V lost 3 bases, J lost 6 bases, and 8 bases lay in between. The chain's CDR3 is CASSFTISGELFF. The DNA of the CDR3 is TGTGCCAGCAGTTTCACCATTTCCGGGGAGCTGTTTTTT.

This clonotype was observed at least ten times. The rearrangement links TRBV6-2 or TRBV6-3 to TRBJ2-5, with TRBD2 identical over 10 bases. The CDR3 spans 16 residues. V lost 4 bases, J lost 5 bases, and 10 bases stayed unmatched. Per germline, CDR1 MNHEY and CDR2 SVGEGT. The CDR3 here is CASSFGLAAYMETQYF. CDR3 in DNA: TGTGCCAGCAGTTTTGGACTAGCGGCGTACATGGAGACCCAGTACTTC.

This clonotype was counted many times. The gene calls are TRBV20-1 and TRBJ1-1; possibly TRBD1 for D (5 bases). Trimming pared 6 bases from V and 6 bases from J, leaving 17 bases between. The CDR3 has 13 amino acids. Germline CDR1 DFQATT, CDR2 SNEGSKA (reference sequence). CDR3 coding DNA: TGCAGTGCCCCGCTTATGGGGCTACCTGAAGCTTTCTTT. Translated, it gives CSAPLMGLPEAFF.